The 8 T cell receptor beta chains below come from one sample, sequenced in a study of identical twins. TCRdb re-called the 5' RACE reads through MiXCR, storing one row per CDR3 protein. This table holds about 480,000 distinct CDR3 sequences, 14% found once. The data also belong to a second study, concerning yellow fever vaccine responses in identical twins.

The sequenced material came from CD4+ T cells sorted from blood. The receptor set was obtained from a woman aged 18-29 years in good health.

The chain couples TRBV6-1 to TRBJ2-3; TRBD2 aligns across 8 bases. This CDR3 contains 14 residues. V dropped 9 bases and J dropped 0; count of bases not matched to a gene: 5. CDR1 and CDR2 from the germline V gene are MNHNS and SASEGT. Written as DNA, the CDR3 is TGTGCCAGACGCCGGGAGGGGAGCACAGATACGCAGTATTTT. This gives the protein CARRREGSTDTQYF.

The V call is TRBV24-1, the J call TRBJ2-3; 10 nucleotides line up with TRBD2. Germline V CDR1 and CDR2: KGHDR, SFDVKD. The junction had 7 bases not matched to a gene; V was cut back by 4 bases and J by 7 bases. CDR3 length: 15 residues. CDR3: CATSDLAGGTHTQYF. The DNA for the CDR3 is TGTGCCACCAGTGACTTAGCGGGGGGCACTCATACGCAGTATTTT.

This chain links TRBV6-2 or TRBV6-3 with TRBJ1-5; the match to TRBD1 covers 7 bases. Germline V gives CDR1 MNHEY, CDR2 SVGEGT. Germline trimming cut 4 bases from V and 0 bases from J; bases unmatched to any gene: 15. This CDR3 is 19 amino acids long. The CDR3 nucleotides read TGTGCCAGCAGTTTCCCCCCCCCGGGACAGCCCTATAGCAATCAGCCCCAGCATTTT. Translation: CASSFPPPGQPYSNQPQHF.

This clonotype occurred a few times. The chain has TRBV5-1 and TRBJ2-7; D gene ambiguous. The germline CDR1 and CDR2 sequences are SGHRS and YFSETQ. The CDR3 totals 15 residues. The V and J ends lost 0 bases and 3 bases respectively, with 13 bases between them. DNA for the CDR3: TGCGCCAGCAGCTTGGAGGCATCCCCAAACTACGAGCAGTACTTC. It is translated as CASSLEASPNYEQYF.

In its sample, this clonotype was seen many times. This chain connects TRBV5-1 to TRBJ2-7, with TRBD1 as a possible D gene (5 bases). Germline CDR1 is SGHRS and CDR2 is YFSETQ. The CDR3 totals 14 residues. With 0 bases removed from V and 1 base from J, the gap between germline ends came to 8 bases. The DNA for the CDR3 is TGCGCCAGCAGCTTGGAGGCAGGGTCCTACGAGCAGTACTTC. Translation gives CASSLEAGSYEQYF.

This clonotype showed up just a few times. CDR3 loop: CASTSGRGLSYNEQFF. CDR3 DNA sequence: TGTGCCAGCACCAGCGGGAGGGGCCTCTCCTACAATGAGCAGTTCTTC. The chain employs TRBV6-1 and TRBJ2-1, with 10 bases aligning to TRBD2. CDR1 is MNHNS, CDR2 SASEGT, per germline. The CDR3 has 16 amino acids. V dropped 7 bases and J dropped 0; count of bases not matched to a gene: 6.

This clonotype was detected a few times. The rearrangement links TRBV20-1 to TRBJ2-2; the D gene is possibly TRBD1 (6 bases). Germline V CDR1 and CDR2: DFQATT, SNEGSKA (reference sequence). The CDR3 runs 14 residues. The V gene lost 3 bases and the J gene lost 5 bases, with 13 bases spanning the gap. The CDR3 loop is CSASHTRGTGELFF. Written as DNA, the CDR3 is TGCAGTGCTAGTCACACCAGGGGTACCGGGGAGCTGTTTTTT.

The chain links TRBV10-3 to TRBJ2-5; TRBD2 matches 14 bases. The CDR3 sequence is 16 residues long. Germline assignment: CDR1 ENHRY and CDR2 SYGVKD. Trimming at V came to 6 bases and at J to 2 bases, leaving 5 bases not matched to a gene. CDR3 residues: CAISPGLAGGQETQYF. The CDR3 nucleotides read TGTGCCATCAGCCCAGGACTAGCGGGGGGTCAAGAGACCCAGTACTTC.